The next 16 T cell receptor beta chains were all read from a single sample in a study of long-term antiretroviral therapy in people with HIV. This was the immunoSEQ v3.0 assay at survey level. Here immunoSEQ multiplex PCR was the method, and the copy in TCRdb shows in-frame clones only, minus some. The repertoire holds under 30,000 clones, with about 95% as singletons. The sequences come from unsorted PBMCs, collected 5.3 years after starting antiretroviral therapy. The receptors originated from a man aged 50 to 59 with HIV.

This clone was counted a single time. V is TRBV5-8 and J is TRBJ1-5; TRBD1 agrees at 7 bases. CDR1 SGHTS and CDR2 YDEGEE come from the germline V gene. This CDR3 spans 14 amino acids. Trimming cost V 4 bases and J 3 bases; bases outside gene matches: 4. Here the CDR3 DNA reads TGTGCCAGCAGCCCCGGACAGGTCAATCAGCCCCAGCATTTT. Translating gives CASSPGQVNQPQHF. The whole variable domain, filled in from reference TRBV5-8 and TRBJ1-5, reads EAGVTQSPTHLIKTRGQQATLRCSPISGHTSVYWYQQALGLGLQFLLWYDEGEERNRGNFPPRFSGRQFPNYSSELNVNALELEDSALYLCASSPGQVNQPQHFGDGTRLSIL.

This sequence joins TRBV10-3 and TRBJ2-1; D gene ambiguous. Germline assignment: CDR1 ENHRY and CDR2 SYGVKD. The CDR3 runs 11 residues. The V end was cut by 6 bases, the J end by 8 bases, with 8 bases between. In DNA, the CDR3 is TGTGCCATCAGCGGAGTGGATGAGCAGTTCTTC. Protein sequence: CAISGVDEQFF.

The rearrangement uses TRBV7-2 and TRBJ2-3; tentative D call: TRBD2 (5 bases). Germline CDR1 and CDR2: SGHTA and FQGNSA. The CDR3 sequence is 14 residues long. V was clipped by 3 bases and J by 5 bases, with 12 bases between them. This CDR3 is CASSFRSRGDTQYF. The CDR3 coding sequence is TGTGCCAGCAGCTTTAGATCACGGGGAGATACGCAGTATTTT.

CDR3 residues: CASSTGQETFYEQYF. CDR3 DNA sequence: TGTGCCAGTAGTACCGGACAGGAAACCTTCTACGAGCAGTACTTC. This sequence joins TRBV19 and TRBJ2-7; TRBD1 matches at 7 bases. Trimming removed 4 bases from V and 3 bases from J; junction bases left unmatched: 9. This CDR3 contains 15 residues. Germline CDR1 is LNHDA and CDR2 is SQIVND (reference sequence). Full variable domain (outside the CDR3, taken from reference TRBV19 and TRBJ2-7): DGGITQSPKYLFRKEGQNVTLSCEQNLNHDAMYWYRQDPGQGLRLIYYSQIVNDFQKGDIAEGYSVSREKKESFPLTVTSAQKNPTAFYLCASSTGQETFYEQYFGPGTRLTVT.

The rearrangement uses TRBV5-4 and TRBJ1-1, with 8 bases fitting TRBD1. With V trimmed by 4 bases and J by 10 bases, 6 bases remained unmatched. Germline CDR1 is SGHNT and CDR2 is YYREEE (reference sequence). This CDR3 contains 12 residues. This CDR3 reads CASSGVQGVAFF. CDR3 nucleotides: TGTGCCAGCAGCGGGGTACAGGGGGTAGCTTTCTTT.

The chain couples TRBV18 to TRBJ2-6; possibly TRBD2 for D (5 bases). The CDR3 has 16 amino acids. In germline, CDR1 is KGHSH, CDR2 LQKENI. Trimming took off 3 bases at V and 0 bases at J, with 9 bases between the two ends. Written as DNA, the CDR3 is TGTGCCAGCTCACCCCTCGGGATCTCTGGGGCCAACGTCCTGACTTTC. Its translation is CASSPLGISGANVLTF.

This clone has just one count. The rearrangement links TRBV7-6 to TRBJ2-2, with 10 bases aligning to TRBD1. Germline V gives CDR1 SGHVS, CDR2 FNYEAQ. The CDR3 has 18 residues. V shed 2 bases and J 5 bases; nucleotides not matched to a gene: 11. The CDR3 DNA sequence: TGTGCCAGCAGCTTAATTAGGACCGGGACAGGGGAAACCGGGGAGCTGTTTTTT. Translated: CASSLIRTGTGETGELFF.

The chain combines TRBV30 with TRBJ2-4; weak D call: TRBD1 (6 bases). V lost 2 bases to trimming and J lost 6 bases, with 14 bases between them. CDR3 length equals 14 residues. CDR1 is GTSNPN and CDR2 is SVGIG in the germline V gene (reference sequence). The CDR3, as DNA: TGTGCCTGGAGTTTTCGTTCAGGGGTAAACATTCAGTACTTC. It encodes CAWSFRSGVNIQYF.

Regarding this clone: Compared with germline, one end of the junction differs, possibly owing to a read error. CDR3 in amino acids: CASSLRDEIF. In DNA, the CDR3 is TGTGCCAGCAGTTTACGGGACGAGATTTTT. This rearrangement joins TRBV27 to TRBJ1-4; perhaps TRBD1 as D (5 bases). Germline V CDR1 and CDR2: MNHEY, SMNVEV (reference sequence). This CDR3 has 10 amino acids.

The rearrangement uses TRBV28 and TRBJ1-4; D gene uncertain. Germline V gene data show CDR1 as MDHEN and CDR2 as SYDVKM. Trimming took 10 bases from V and 7 from J, leaving 19 bases between them. This CDR3 is 14 amino acids long. The CDR3 sequence: CATHDLGRGEKLFF. The CDR3, as DNA: TGTGCCACCCACGATTTGGGGAGAGGTGAAAAACTGTTTTTT.

This clone was counted once. This sequence joins TRBV5-1 and TRBJ2-3; tentative D call: TRBD1 (5 bases). V lost 0 bases and J lost 0, with 5 bases in between. The CDR3 is 14 amino acids. Germline V lookup: CDR1 SGHRS, CDR2 YFSETQ. The CDR3 loop is CASSLGGSTDTQYF. For the CDR3, the DNA is TGCGCCAGCAGCTTGGGGGGCAGCACAGATACGCAGTATTTT.

The V and J genes are TRBV7-3 and TRBJ2-3; D perhaps matches TRBD1 (7 bases). V lost 2 bases and J 4 bases, leaving 16 bases between the germline ends. This CDR3 has 16 residues. CDR1 is SGHTA, CDR2 FQGTGA, per germline. The CDR3 is CASSLGRRGRSDTQYF. The DNA of the CDR3 is TGTGCCAGCAGCTTAGGGAGGAGGGGGCGGTCAGATACGCAGTATTTT.

This clone was observed a handful of times. The chain links TRBV2 to TRBJ2-2; D gene unclear. Trimming left V 7 bases short and J 0 bases short, with 9 bases between. Germline V gene lookup returns CDR1 SNHLY and CDR2 FYNNEI. CDR3 length: 14 residues. CDR3 bases: TGTGCCAGCACTCCTGGTGCGAACACCGGGGAGCTGTTTTTT. Its translation: CASTPGANTGELFF.

The gene calls are TRBV5-6 and TRBJ2-1; D possibly corresponds to TRBD1 (5 bases). V shed 4 bases and J shed 7 bases, with 9 bases lying between them. The germline V gene encodes CDR1 SGHDT and CDR2 YYEEEE. CDR3 length equals 12 residues. CDR3 DNA: TGTGCCAGCAGCCTCGACAGTAATGAGCAGTTCTTC. It codes for CASSLDSNEQFF.

V is TRBV5-4 and J is TRBJ2-4, with TRBD2 matching 14 bases. The CDR3 is 18 residues long. The ends lost 4 bases at V and 2 bases at J; junction bases unmatched: 8. Looked up from germline, CDR1 is SGHNT and CDR2 is YYREEE (reference sequence). CDR3 DNA sequence: TGTGCCAGCAGCCGAGGACTAGCGGGGGGAACGACCAAAAACATTCAGTACTTC. It is translated as CASSRGLAGGTTKNIQYF. Looking up the rest from reference TRBV5-4 and TRBJ2-4 gives the full variable domain: ETGVTQSPTHLIKTRGQQVTLRCSSQSGHNTVSWYQQALGQGPQFIFQYYREEENGRGNFPPRFSGLQFPNYSSELNVNALELDDSALYLCASSRGLAGGTTKNIQYFGAGTRLSVL.

The chain links TRBV10-3 to TRBJ2-1; the match to TRBD2 covers 12 bases. Germline V CDR1 and CDR2: ENHRY, SYGVKD. After removal of 7 bases from V and 4 bases from J, the junction contained 8 bases not matched to a gene. The CDR3 loop spans 16 amino acids. This chain's CDR3 is CAITGALAGGYNEQFF. DNA of the CDR3: TGTGCCATCACCGGCGCACTAGCGGGGGGTTACAATGAGCAGTTCTTC.